This T cell receptor (beta chain) was obtained from a study of blood T cells in healthy people across ages. Overall study results and limits: Naive T cell percentage showed a strong correlation with TCR beta diversity. TCR beta diversity per million T cells fell roughly linearly with age. Donors of long life had a larger count of naive CD4+ cells and greater diversity than aged donors.

Alongside a J-beta primer mix, a sample-barcoded 5' primer served in a second PCR lasting about 6 to 12 cycles. Paired-end reads containing CDR3 totaled no fewer than 3 million for each sample. TCRdb itself ran the 5' RACE reads through MiXCR, one entry per CDR3 protein. This repertoire shows over 600,000 distinct CDR3 sequences, roughly 21% found once; its top ten account for 3% to 4.5%. Trimming cost V 2 bases and J 2 bases; bases outside gene matches: 6. The CDR3 is made up of 16 amino acids. Germline values: CDR1 MDHEN, CDR2 SYDVKM. This clonotype has a count of ten or more. The antigen is unknown.

This sequence joins TRBV28 and TRBJ2-1; TRBD2 agrees at 7 bases. Sequencing was performed on blood. The TCR comes from a man between 65 and 79 years old in good health. In nucleotides, the CDR3 is TGTGCCAGCAGTTTAACGGGGAGGGGAGCCTACAATGAGCAGTTCTTC. The encoded protein is CASSLTGRGAYNEQFF.